The entry below gives a single T cell receptor beta chain sequence along with its context. Its target is unknown. This entry belongs to a study of T-cell memory formation after mild COVID-19. General study findings and limits: Later expanders leaned CD4+, whereas clones that contracted between day 15 and 85 were balanced CD4/CD8.

MiXCR was run by TCRdb on the 5' RACE reads, yielding one entry per CDR3 protein. The sample includes hundreds of thousands of distinct CDR3 sequences, more than 15% of them seen just once. Trimming at V came to 3 bases and at J to 4 bases, leaving 8 bases not matched to a gene. The germline gives CDR1 SEHNR, CDR2 FQNEAQ (reference sequence). This CDR3 is 16 amino acids long. The material sequenced was PBMCs or a T cell subset sorted from them (not recorded which). The gene calls are TRBV7-9 and TRBJ2-7; 11 positions match TRBD2. The clonotype originates from an adult woman who had mild COVID-19 (a few samples of this study predate the infection). Cell type and time point are not known. CDR3 nucleotide sequence: TGTGCCAGCAGCTTGATTAGCGGGAGGGACAGGTACGAGCAGTACTTC. Translated: CASSLISGRDRYEQYF.